This TCR beta chain was retrieved from a study of early T cells in non-severe SARS-CoV-2 infection. On the study more broadly: Sequencing of unsorted whole blood was done on bulk RNA, leaving chains unpaired.

Study-level points and caveats: Anti-spike CD8 responses were favored by VDJdb matching, which missed private and CD4 specificities.

The CDR3 is 16 residues long. The V gene's germline CDR1 is SNHLY and CDR2 FYNNEI. At least ten counts were recorded for this clonotype. Its target is unknown. One end of the junction does not line up with germline, which may come from a read error. Individual cDNA molecules each received unique molecular identifiers attached to them. MiXCR, applied by TCRdb to the 5' RACE reads, yields one record per CDR3 protein. Of 79,000 or so distinct CDR3 sequences listed, 9.5% to 15% are singletons. Sequenced sample: whole blood. The source is an adult who was a healthcare worker with PCR-confirmed SARS-CoV-2 infection or an uninfected control (not recorded which). V gene TRBV2 combines with J gene TRBJ2-6; the D gene could be TRBD1 or TRBD2 (5 bases each). The CDR3 region has the DNA TGTGCCAGCAGTTGGGACGGAAGAAGTGGGGCCAACGTCCTGATTTTC. Its translation: CASSWDGRSGANVLIF.